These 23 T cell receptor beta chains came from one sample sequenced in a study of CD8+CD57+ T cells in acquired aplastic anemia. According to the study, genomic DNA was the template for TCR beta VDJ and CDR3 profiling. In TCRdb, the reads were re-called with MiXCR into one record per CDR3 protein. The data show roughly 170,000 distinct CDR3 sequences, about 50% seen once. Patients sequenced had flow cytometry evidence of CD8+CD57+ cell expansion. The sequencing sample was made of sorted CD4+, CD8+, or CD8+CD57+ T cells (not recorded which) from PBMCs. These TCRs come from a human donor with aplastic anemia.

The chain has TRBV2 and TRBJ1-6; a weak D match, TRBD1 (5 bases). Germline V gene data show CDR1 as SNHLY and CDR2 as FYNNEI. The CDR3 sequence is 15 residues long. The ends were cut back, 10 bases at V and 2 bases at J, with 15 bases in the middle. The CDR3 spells CATIRGGTYNSPLHF. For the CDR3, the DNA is TGTGCCACCATCCGGGGGGGGACCTATAATTCACCCCTCCACTTT.

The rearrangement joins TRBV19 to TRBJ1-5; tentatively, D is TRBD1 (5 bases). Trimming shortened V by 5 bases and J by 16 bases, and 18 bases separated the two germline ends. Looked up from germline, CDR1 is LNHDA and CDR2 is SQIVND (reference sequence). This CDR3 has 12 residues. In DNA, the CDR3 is TGTGCCAGTAGTCCCCGGGGGGGAAGGTGTCATTTT. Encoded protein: CASSPRGGRCHF.

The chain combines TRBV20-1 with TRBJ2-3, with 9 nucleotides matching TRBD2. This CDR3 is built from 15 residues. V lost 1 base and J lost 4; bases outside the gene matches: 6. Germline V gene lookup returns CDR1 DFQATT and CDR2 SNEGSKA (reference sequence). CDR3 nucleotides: TGCAGTGCTAGAGGGGCTAGCGGGACCCCAGATACGCAGTATTTT. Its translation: CSARGASGTPDTQYF.

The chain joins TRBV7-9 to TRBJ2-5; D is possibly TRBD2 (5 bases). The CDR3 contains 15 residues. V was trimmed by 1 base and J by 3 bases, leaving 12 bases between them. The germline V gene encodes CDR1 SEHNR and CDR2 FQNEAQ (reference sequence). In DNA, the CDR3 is TGTGCCAGCAGCTTAGATGGGCGGGCTGAAGAGACCCAGTACTTC. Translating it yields CASSLDGRAEETQYF.

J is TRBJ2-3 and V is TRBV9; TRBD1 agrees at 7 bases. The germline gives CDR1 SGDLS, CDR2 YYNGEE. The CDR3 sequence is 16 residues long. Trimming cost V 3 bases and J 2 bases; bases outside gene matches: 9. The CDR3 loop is CASSAPQGQLTDTQYF. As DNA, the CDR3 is TGTGCCAGCAGCGCTCCACAGGGACAGCTCACAGATACGCAGTATTTT.

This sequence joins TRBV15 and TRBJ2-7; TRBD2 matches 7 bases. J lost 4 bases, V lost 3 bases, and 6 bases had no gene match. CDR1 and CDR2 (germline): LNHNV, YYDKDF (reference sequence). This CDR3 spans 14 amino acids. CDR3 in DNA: TGTGCCACCAGCAGGGGTGGGGGGGGATACGAGCAGTACTTC. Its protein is CATSRGGGGYEQYF.

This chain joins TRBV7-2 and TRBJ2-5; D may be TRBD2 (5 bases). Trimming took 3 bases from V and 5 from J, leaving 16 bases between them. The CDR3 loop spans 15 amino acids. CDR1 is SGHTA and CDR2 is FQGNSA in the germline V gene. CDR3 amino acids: CASSLSLGSGETQYF. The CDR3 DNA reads TGTGCCAGCAGCTTGTCGCTGGGATCGGGGGAGACCCAGTACTTC. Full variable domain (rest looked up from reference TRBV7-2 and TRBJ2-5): GAGVSQSPSNKVTEKGKDVELRCDPISGHTALYWYRQSLGQGLEFLIYFQGNSAPDKSGLPSDRFSAERTGGSVSTLTIQRTQQEDSAVYLCASSLSLGSGETQYFGPGTRLLVL.

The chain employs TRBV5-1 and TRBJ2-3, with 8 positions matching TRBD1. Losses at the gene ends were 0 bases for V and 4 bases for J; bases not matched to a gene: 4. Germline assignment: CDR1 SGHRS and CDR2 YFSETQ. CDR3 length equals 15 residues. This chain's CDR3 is CASSLATGQADTQYF. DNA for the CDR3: TGCGCCAGCAGCTTGGCCACGGGACAGGCAGATACGCAGTATTTT.

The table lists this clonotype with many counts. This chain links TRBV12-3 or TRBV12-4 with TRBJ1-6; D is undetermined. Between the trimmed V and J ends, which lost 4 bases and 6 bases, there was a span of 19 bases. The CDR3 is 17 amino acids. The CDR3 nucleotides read TGTGCCAGCAGTTCCCCCGGGTCGGCTTGGAGTAATTCACCCCTCCACTTT. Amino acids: CASSSPGSAWSNSPLHF.

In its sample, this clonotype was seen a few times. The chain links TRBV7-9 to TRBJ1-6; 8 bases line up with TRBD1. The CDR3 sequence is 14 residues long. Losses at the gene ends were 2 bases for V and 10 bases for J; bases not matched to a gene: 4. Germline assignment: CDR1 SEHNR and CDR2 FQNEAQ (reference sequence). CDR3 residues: CASSLQGAGSPLHF. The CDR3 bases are TGTGCCAGCAGCTTACAGGGGGCAGGATCACCCCTCCACTTT.

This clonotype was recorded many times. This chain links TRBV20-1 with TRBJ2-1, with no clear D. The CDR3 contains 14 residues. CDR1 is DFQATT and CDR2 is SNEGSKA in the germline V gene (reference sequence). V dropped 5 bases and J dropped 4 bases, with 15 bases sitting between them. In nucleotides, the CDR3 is TGCAGTGCTCCAGACCCTGACACTTACAATGAGCAGTTCTTC. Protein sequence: CSAPDPDTYNEQFF.

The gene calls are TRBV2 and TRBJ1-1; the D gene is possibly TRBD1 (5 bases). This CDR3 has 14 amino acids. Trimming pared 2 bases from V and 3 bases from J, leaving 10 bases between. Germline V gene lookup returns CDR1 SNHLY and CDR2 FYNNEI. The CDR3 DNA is TGTGCCAGCAGTGAACCCGGGGCAGACACTGAAGCTTTCTTT. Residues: CASSEPGADTEAFF.

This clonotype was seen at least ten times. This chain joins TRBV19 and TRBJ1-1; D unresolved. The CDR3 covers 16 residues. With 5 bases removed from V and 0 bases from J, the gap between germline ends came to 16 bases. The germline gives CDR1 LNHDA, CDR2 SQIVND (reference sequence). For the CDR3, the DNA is TGTGCCAGTAGTGCAACAGTGAGGAGGATGAACACTGAAGCTTTCTTT. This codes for CASSATVRRMNTEAFF.

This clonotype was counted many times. The CDR3 region has the DNA TGTGCCAGCAGCTTAGGAGGAGACTCCTACGAGCAGTACTTC. Protein sequence: CASSLGGDSYEQYF. The V and J genes are TRBV7-8 and TRBJ2-7; D not resolved. Germline CDR1 reads SGHVS; CDR2 reads FQNEAQ. The V gene lost 1 base and the J gene lost 0 bases, with 7 bases spanning the gap. The length of the CDR3 is 14 residues.

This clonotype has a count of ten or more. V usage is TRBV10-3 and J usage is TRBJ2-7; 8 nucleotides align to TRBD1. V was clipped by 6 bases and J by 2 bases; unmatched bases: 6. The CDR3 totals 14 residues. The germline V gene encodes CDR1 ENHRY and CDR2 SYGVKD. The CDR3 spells CAISADRGAYEQYF. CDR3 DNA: TGTGCCATCAGCGCCGACAGGGGCGCCTACGAGCAGTACTTC.

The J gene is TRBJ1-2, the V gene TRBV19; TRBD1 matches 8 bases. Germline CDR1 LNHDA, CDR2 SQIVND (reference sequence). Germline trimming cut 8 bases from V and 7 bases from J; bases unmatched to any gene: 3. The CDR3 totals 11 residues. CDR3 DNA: TGTGCCAGTTCCAGGGGGCCTGGCTACACCTTC. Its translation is CASSRGPGYTF. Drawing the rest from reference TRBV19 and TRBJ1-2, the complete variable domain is DGGITQSPKYLFRKEGQNVTLSCEQNLNHDAMYWYRQDPGQGLRLIYYSQIVNDFQKGDIAEGYSVSREKKESFPLTVTSAQKNPTAFYLCASSRGPGYTFGSGTRLTVV.

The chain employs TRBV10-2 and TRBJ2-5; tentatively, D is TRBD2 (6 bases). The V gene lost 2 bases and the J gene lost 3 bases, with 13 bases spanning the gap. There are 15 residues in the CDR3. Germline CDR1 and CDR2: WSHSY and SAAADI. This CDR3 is CASSEPGLKKETQYF. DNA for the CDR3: TGCGCCAGCAGTGAGCCGGGACTGAAGAAAGAGACCCAGTACTTC.

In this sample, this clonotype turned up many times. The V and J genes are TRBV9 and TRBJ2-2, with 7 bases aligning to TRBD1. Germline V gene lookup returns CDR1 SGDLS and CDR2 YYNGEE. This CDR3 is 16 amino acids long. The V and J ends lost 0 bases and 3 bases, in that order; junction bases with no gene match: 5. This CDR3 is CASSVDRTGDTGELFF. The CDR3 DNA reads TGTGCCAGCAGCGTAGACCGAACAGGGGACACCGGGGAGCTGTTTTTT.

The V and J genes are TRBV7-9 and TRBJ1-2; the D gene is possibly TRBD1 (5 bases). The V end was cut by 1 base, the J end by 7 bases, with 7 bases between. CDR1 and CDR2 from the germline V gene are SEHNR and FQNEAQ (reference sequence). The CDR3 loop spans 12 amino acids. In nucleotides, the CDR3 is TGTGCCAGCAGCTTAGAAGGGGCTGGCTACACCTTC. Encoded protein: CASSLEGAGYTF. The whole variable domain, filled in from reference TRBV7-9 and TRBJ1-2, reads DTGVSQNPRHKITKRGQNVTFRCDPISEHNRLYWYRQTLGQGPEFLTYFQNEAQLEKSRLLSDRFSAERPKGSFSTLEIQRTEQGDSAMYLCASSLEGAGYTFGSGTRLTVV.

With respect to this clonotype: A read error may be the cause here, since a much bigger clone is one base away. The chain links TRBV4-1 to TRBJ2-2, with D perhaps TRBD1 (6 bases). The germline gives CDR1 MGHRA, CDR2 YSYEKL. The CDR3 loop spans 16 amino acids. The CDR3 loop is CASSHEGVLNTGELSF. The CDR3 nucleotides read TGCGCCAGCAGCCACGAGGGGGTTCTGAACACCGGGGAGCTGTCTTTT.

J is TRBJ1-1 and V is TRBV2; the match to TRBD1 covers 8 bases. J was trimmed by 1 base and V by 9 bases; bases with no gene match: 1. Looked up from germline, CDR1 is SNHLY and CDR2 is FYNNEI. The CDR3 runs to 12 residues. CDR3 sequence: CARDRGNTEAFF. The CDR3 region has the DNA TGTGCCAGAGACAGGGGGAACACTGAAGCTTTCTTT.

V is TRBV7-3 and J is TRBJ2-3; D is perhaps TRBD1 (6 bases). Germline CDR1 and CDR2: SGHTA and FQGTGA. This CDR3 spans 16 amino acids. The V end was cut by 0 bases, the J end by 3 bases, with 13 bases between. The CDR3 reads CASSLTGPGTTDTQYF. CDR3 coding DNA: TGTGCCAGCAGCTTAACGGGGCCCGGGACAACAGATACGCAGTATTTT.

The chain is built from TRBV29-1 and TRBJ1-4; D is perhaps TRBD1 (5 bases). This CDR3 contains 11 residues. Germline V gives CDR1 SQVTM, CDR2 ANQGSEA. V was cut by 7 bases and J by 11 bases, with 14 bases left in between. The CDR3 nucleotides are TGCAGCGGTGATTGGGGGGAGAAACTGTTTTTT. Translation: CSGDWGEKLFF. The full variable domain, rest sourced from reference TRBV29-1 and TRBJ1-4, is SAVISQKPSRDICQRGTSLTIQCQVDSQVTMMFWYRQQPGQSLTLIATANQGSEATYESGFVIDKFPISRPNLTFSTLTVSNMSPEDSSIYLCSGDWGEKLFFGSGTQLSVL.